This T cell receptor (beta chain) was recorded in a study of regulatory T cells in long-lasting Graves disease. There are 16 residues in the CDR3. The ends lost 3 bases at V and 7 bases at J; junction bases unmatched: 6. The germline CDR1 and CDR2 sequences are MNHEY and SMNVEV (reference sequence). Time point defined: newly diagnosed GD, antithyroid drugs for less than 3 months. TCR sequences were obtained from RNA taken from PBMCs. This clonotype was detected a few times. Arm-PCR of CDR3 regions and iRepertoire HTBI primers were used to build TCR beta libraries. TCRdb re-called the multiplex PCR reads with MiXCR, one entry per CDR3 protein. Here the sample spans 400,000 to 550,000 distinct CDR3 sequences, about 15% being singletons. These sequences were also reported in another study, on T cells in Graves' hyperthyroidism and ophthalmopathy.

This clonotype originated in a woman in her thirties with Graves disease. V gene TRBV27 combines with J gene TRBJ2-1, with 13 nucleotides matching TRBD2. Sample: peripheral blood mononuclear cells (PBMCs), taken at new diagnosis, from a patient treated with antithyroid drugs. DNA for the CDR3: TGTGCCAGCAGTTTGGGAGGGACTAGCGGGAAAAATGAGCAGTTCTTC. It specifies CASSLGGTSGKNEQFF.